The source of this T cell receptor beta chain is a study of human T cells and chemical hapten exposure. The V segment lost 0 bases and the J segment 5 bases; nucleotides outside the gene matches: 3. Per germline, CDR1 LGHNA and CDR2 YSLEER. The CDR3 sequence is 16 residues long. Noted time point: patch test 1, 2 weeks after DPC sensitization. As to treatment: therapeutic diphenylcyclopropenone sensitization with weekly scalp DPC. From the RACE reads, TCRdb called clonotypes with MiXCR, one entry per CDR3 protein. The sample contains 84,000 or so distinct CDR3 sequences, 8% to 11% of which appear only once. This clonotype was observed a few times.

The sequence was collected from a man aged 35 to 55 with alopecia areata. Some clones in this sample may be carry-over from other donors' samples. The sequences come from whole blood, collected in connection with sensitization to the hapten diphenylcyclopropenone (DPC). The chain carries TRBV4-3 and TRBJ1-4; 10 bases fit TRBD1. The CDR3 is CASSQDPGQGNEKLFF. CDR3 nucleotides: TGCGCCAGCAGCCAAGATCCGGGACAGGGGAATGAAAAACTGTTTTTT.